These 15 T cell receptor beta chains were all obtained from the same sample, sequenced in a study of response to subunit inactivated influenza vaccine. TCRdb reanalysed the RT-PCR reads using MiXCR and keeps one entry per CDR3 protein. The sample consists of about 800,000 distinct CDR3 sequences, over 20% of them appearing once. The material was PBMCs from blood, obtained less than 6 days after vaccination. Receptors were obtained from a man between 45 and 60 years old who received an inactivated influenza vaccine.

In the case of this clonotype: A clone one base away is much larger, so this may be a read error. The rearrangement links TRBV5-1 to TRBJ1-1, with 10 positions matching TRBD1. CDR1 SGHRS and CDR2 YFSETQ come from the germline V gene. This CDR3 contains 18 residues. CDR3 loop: CANSLRLARQGAGTEAFF. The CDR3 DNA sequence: TGCGCCAACAGCTTACGCCTCGCGCGACAGGGGGCAGGGACTGAAGCTTTCTTT.

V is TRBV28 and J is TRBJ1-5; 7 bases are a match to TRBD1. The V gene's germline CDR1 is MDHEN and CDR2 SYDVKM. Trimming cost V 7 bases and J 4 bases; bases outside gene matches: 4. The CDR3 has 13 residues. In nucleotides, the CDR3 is TGTGCCAGCACCTCGACAGGGAATCAGCCCCAGCATTTT. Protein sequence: CASTSTGNQPQHF.

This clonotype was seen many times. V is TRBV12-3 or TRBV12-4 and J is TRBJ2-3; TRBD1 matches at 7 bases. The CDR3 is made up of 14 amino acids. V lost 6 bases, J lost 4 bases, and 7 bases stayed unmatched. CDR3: CASSATGSADTQYF. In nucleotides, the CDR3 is TGTGCCAGCAGCGCGACAGGGTCAGCAGATACGCAGTATTTT.

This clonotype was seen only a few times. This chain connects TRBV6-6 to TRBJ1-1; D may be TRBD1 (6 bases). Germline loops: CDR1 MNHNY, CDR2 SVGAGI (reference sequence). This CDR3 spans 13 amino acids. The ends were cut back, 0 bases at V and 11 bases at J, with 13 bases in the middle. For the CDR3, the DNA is TGTGCCAGCAGTTACTCTGGGGGGCATGATGCTTTCTTT. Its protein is CASSYSGGHDAFF.

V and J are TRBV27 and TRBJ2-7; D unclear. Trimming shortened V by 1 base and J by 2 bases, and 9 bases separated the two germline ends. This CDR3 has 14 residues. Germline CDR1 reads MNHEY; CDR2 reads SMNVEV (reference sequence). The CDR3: CASSLFVGTYEQYF. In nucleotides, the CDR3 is TGTGCCAGCAGTTTATTTGTCGGCACCTACGAGCAGTACTTC.

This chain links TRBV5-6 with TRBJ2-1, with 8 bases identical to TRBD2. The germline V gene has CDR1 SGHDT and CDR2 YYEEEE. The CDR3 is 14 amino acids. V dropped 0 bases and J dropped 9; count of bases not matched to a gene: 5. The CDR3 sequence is CASSLELAGFEQFF. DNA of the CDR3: TGTGCCAGCAGCTTGGAGTTAGCGGGATTTGAGCAGTTCTTC.

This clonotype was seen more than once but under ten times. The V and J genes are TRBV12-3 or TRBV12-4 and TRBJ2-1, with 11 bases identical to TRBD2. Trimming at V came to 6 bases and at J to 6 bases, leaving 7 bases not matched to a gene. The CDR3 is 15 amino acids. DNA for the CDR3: TGTGCCAGCAGGCCGGCCGGGACTAGCGGCAATGAGCAGTTCTTC. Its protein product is CASRPAGTSGNEQFF.

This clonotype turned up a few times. Written as DNA, the CDR3 is TGTGCCAGCAGCTCCGACGGTTCGGGATCAATCCAAGAGACCCAGTACTTC. It yields the protein CASSSDGSGSIQETQYF. V is TRBV13 and J is TRBJ2-5; D might be TRBD2 (5 bases). Trimming took off 4 bases at V and 1 base at J, with 19 bases between the two ends. Germline V gene data show CDR1 as PRHDT and CDR2 as FYEKMQ (reference sequence). This CDR3 is built from 17 residues.

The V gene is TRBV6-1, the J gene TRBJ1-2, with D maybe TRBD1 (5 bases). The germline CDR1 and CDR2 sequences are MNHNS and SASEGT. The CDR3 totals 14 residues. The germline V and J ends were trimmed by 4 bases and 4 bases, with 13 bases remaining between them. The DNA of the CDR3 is TGTGCCAGCAGTGTCAGGGAGTATGGCTATGGCTACACCTTC. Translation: CASSVREYGYGYTF.

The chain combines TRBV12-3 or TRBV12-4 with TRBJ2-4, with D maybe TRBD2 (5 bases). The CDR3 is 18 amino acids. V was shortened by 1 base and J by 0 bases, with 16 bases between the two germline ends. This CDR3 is CASSLGWAGQIAKNIQYF. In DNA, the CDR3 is TGTGCCAGCAGTTTAGGCTGGGCGGGCCAGATAGCCAAAAACATTCAGTACTTC.

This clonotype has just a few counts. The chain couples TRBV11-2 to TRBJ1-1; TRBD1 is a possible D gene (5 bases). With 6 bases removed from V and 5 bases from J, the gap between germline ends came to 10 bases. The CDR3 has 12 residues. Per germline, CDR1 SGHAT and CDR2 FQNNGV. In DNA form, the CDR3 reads TGTGCCAGCAGGCTTCCAGGGACTGAAGCTTTCTTT. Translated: CASRLPGTEAFF.

As DNA, the CDR3 is TGTGCCTGGAGTGGGACAGGGAATCAGCCCCAGCATTTT. It translates to CAWSGTGNQPQHF. The chain uses TRBV30 and TRBJ1-5, with TRBD1 matching over 8 bases. V shed 1 base, J shed 4 bases, and the junction held 0 bases outside the gene matches. CDR1 and CDR2 from the germline V gene are GTSNPN and SVGIG (reference sequence). This CDR3 is 13 amino acids long.

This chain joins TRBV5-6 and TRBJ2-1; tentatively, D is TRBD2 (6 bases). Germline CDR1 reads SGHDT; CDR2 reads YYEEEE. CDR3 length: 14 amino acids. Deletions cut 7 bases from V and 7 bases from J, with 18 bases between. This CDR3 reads CASDTSFSANEQFF. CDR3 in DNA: TGTGCCAGCGATACTAGCTTTTCGGCTAATGAGCAGTTCTTC. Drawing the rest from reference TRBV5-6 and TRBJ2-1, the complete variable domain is DAGVTQSPTHLIKTRGQQVTLRCSPKSGHDTVSWYQQALGQGPQFIFQYYEEEERQRGNFPDRFSGHQFPNYSSELNVNALLLGDSALYLCASDTSFSANEQFFGPGTRLTVL.

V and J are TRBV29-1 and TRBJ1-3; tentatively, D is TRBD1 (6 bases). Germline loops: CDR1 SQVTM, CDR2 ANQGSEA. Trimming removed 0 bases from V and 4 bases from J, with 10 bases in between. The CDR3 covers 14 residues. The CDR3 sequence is CSVEDLGQGNTIYF. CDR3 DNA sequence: TGCAGCGTTGAAGATCTTGGACAGGGAAACACCATATATTTT. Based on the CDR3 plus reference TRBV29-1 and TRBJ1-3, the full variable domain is SAVISQKPSRDICQRGTSLTIQCQVDSQVTMMFWYRQQPGQSLTLIATANQGSEATYESGFVIDKFPISRPNLTFSTLTVSNMSPEDSSIYLCSVEDLGQGNTIYFGEGSWLTVV.

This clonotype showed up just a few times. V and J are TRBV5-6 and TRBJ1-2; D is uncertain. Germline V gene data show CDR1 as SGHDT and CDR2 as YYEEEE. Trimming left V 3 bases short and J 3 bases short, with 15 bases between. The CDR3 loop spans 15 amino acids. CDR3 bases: TGTGCCAGCAGCTCCGGTGGACTGGGATACTATGGCTACACCTTC. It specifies CASSSGGLGYYGYTF.